This T cell receptor (beta chain) was profiled in a study of regulatory T cells in long-lasting Graves disease. The CDR3 extends over 14 amino acids. Germline V gene lookup returns CDR1 SGHDT and CDR2 YYEEEE. V was clipped by 4 bases and J by 6 bases, with 17 bases between them. Remarks on this clonotype: Its antigen is not identified.

To make TCR beta libraries, researchers used iRepertoire HTBI primers and Arm-PCR of CDR3 regions. TCRdb passed the multiplex PCR reads through MiXCR, listing each CDR3 protein once. The sample shows some 470,000 distinct CDR3 sequences, 20% to 25% of them seen only once. General study findings and limits: TCR diversity was lower in persistent than newly diagnosed Graves' disease. Relative to new patients (approximately 960), persistent patients exhibited greater sharing of public clonotypes (about 2,700).

As to time point: persistent/refractory GD, antithyroid drugs over 5 years with positive TRAb. Extracted PBMC RNA gave rise to the TCR library. Patients came from an endocrinology department in Xi'an, China. The chain employs TRBV5-6 and TRBJ2-7, with D tentatively TRBD2 (5 bases). This TCR came from a female donor with Graves disease. This specimen consisted of peripheral blood mononuclear cells (PBMCs), obtained when the disease was refractory, from a patient treated with antithyroid drugs. This CDR3 reads CASSEGHGGSEQYF. In nucleotides, the CDR3 is TGTGCCAGCAGCGAGGGCCACGGAGGCTCCGAGCAGTACTTC.